This T cell receptor (beta chain) was obtained from a study of shared clonotypes between healthy human individuals. Study-wide points: Sequencing depth was expected to influence donor clonotype sharing. What limited the represented genetic and exposure-history diversity was the small number of donors.

This CDR3 region has 15 residues. Germline CDR1 is LNHDA and CDR2 is SQIVND (reference sequence). With respect to this clone: Its matching antigen is unknown. This could be a read error, since a much larger clone is one nucleotide away. The same CDR3 can be traced to other DNA sequences in this sample.

Samples underwent the assay at deep level. Assay: immunoSEQ multiplex PCR; the TCRdb copy retains only in-frame clones and omits some. The sample shows over 400,000 clones, around 85% of them seen only once. The chain has TRBV19 and TRBJ1-5; D is ambiguous. This sequence was found in a woman aged 40 to 55 in good health. Some clones in this sample may be carry-over from other donors' samples. Sequenced material: PBMCs. The CDR3 loop reads CASSRGGSSNQPQHF. CDR3 nucleotide sequence: TGTGCTAGTAGCCGAGGCGGATCTAGCAATCAGCCCCAGCATTTT. The entire variable domain, with the rest obtained from reference TRBV19 and TRBJ1-5, is as follows: DGGITQSPKYLFRKEGQNVTLSCEQNLNHDAMYWYRQDPGQGLRLIYYSQIVNDFQKGDIAEGYSVSREKKESFPLTVTSAQKNPTAFYLCASSRGGSSNQPQHFGDGTRLSIL.